This T cell receptor (beta chain) was recovered during a study of T cells after posttransplantation cyclophosphamide. Remarks on this clone: The antigen is not known.

The germline V and J ends were trimmed by 0 bases and 3 bases, with 9 bases remaining between them. The CDR3 extends over 14 amino acids. Looked up from germline, CDR1 is MNHEY and CDR2 is SVGAGI. Study-level points and caveats: Recipient CMV seropositivity and CMV reactivation strongly tracked TRB clonality. TRB overlap between skin or GI tissue T cells and blood was limited.

TCRdb keeps only in-frame clones here, not all; method: immunoSEQ multiplex PCR. In the table there are roughly 15,000 clones, over 75% of which are singletons. Controls had myeloablative marrow grafts with methotrexate and calcineurin inhibitor, sampled at 1 year. This TCR came from a male patient aged 45-60 years who received an allogeneic stem cell transplant from an unrelated donor, was CMV-positive, and had chronic GVHD only. Some T cells may be supplied by the graft donor. The source material was PBMCs, sampled after an allogeneic stem cell transplant with a calcineurin inhibitor and methotrexate. The chain is built from TRBV6-5 and TRBJ2-7; D perhaps matches TRBD1 (5 bases). DNA of the CDR3: TGTGCCAGCAGTTACTCATGGGGCAACTACGAGCAGTACTTC. Encoded protein: CASSYSWGNYEQYF.